The entry below gives a single T cell receptor (beta chain) sequence along with its context. Its antigen remains unidentified. Relative to the germline gene, one junction end is altered; a read error may explain this. TCRdb used MiXCR to reprocess the 5' RACE reads, holding one entry per CDR3 protein. The sample contains 350,000 to 400,000 distinct CDR3 sequences, around 20% of which appear only once. The record originates from a study of T-cell memory formation after mild COVID-19. Findings and caveats of the study: Day 15 to 85 contracting clones showed balanced CD4/CD8; day 15 to 37 expanders favored CD4+.

Germline V gene sequence: CDR1 SNHLY, CDR2 FYNNEI. The CDR3 totals 15 residues. The clonotype comes from an adult woman who had mild COVID-19 (a few samples of this study predate the infection). Cell type and time point are not known. Sequenced input: PBMCs or a T cell subset sorted from them (not recorded which). V is TRBV2 and J is TRBJ1-4; 9 bases line up with TRBD1. CDR3 sequence (DNA): TGTGCCAGCAGCGAAGCCGGGACAGGGAATGAAAAACTGTTTTTT. This translates into CASSEAGTGNEKLFF.